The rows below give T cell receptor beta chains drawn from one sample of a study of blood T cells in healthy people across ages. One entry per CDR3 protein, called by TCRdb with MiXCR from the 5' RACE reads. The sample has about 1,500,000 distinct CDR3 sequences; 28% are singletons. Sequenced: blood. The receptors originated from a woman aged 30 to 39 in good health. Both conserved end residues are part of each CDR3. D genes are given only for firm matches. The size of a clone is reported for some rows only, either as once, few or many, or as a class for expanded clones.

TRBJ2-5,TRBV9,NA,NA,CARNSDRGAQETQYF,TGTGCCAGAAACTCCGATAGGGGGGCCCAAGAGACCCAGTACTTC
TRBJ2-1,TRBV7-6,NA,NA,CASSLGGGSRNEQFF,TGTGCCAGCAGCTTAGGCGGAGGGTCTCGCAATGAGCAGTTCTTC
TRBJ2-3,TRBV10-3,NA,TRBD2,CAIKKAGGSIDTQYF,TGTGCCATTAAAAAAGCGGGAGGGTCAATAGATACGCAGTATTTT
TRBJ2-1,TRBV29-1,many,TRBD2,CSVEVGTSDYYNEQFF,TGCAGCGTTGAAGTTGGGACTAGCGATTACTACAATGAGCAGTTCTTC
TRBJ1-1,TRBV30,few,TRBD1,CAWSVGQGVTEAFF,TGTGCCTGGAGTGTAGGGCAGGGGGTAACTGAAGCTTTCTTT
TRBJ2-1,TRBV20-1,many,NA,CSSDGGREEFF,TGCAGTTCCGATGGGGGGCGAGAGGAGTTCTTC
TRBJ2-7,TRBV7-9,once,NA,CASSLTQGQGTRTEQYF,TGTGCCAGCAGCTTAACCCAAGGACAGGGGACTAGGACCGAGCAGTACTTC
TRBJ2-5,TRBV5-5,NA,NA,CASSPGPQGTGEETQYF,TGTGCCAGCAGCCCGGGGCCACAGGGGACGGGGGAAGAGACCCAGTACTTC
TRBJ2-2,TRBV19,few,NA,CASSMDPGELFF,TGTGCCAGTAGTATGGACCCCGGGGAGCTGTTTTTT
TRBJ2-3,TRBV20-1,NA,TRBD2,CSASPLAGGPSTDTQYF,TGCAGTGCTAGTCCCCTAGCGGGGGGGCCTAGCACAGATACGCAGTATTTT
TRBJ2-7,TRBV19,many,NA,CASTPTPGHYEQYF,TGTGCCAGCACCCCAACTCCGGGACACTACGAGCAGTACTTC
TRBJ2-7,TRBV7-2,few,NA,CASSLRSPATRPVEQYF,TGTGCCAGCAGCTTACGGTCCCCGGCGACTAGACCCGTCGAGCAGTACTTC
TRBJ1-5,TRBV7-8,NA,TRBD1,CASSLGNHQGEPQHF,TGTGCCAGCAGCTTAGGCAATCATCAGGGGGAGCCCCAGCATTTT
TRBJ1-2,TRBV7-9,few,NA,CASSSPGLDVNYGYTF,TGTGCCAGCAGCTCCCCCGGTCTGGACGTCAACTATGGCTACACCTTC
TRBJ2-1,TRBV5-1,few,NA,CASRRLQGRYNEQFF,TGCGCCAGCAGAAGGTTACAGGGTCGATACAATGAGCAGTTCTTC
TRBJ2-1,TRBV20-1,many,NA,CSAMPVGRVYNEQFF,TGCAGCGCTATGCCGGTTGGCAGGGTCTACAATGAGCAGTTCTTC
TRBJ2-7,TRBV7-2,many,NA,CASSQQWGEQYF,TGTGCCAGCAGCCAACAGTGGGGCGAGCAGTACTTC
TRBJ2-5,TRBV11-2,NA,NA,CASSLPGWETQYF,TGTGCCAGCAGCTTACCAGGGTGGGAGACCCAGTACTTC
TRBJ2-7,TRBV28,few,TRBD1,CASIRGQGASEQYF,TGTGCCAGCATCCGCGGGCAGGGGGCGTCCGAGCAGTACTTC
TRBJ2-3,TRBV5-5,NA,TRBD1,CASSLGVGQGEDTQYF,TGTGCCAGCAGCCTGGGTGTCGGACAGGGGGAAGATACGCAGTATTTT
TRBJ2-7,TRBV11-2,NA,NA,CASSLATGPHEQYF,TGTGCCAGCAGCTTAGCTACAGGGCCTCACGAGCAGTACTTC
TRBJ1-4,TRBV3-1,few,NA,CASSQDRAIGVEKLFF,TGTGCCAGCAGCCAAGACCGGGCAATAGGCGTGGAAAAACTGTTTTTT
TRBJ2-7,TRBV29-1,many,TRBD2,CSVEGTSGTYEQYF,TGCAGCGTTGAGGGGACTAGCGGGACTTACGAGCAGTACTTC
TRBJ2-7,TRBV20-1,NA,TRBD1,CSAQDRVDEQYF,TGCAGTGCTCAGGACAGGGTCGACGAGCAGTACTTC
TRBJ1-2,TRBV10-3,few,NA,CATLGTRDYGYTF,TGTGCCACCCTTGGGACAAGAGACTATGGCTACACCTTC
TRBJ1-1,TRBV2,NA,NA,CASSEEQAERGEAFF,TGTGCCAGCAGTGAAGAACAGGCGGAAAGGGGTGAAGCTTTCTTT
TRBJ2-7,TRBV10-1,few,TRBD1,CASSPGQTTGEQYF,TGCGCCAGCAGTCCGGGACAGACCACCGGGGAGCAGTACTTC
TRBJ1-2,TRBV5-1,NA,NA,CASSWEDSSPYGYTF,TGCGCCAGCAGCTGGGAGGACAGTTCCCCTTATGGCTACACCTTC
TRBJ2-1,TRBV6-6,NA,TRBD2,CASIELARYGRQFF,TGTGCCAGCATAGAACTAGCGAGGTATGGACGGCAGTTCTTC
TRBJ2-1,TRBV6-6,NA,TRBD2,CASSYGTSENNEQFF,TGTGCCAGCAGTTACGGGACTAGCGAAAACAATGAGCAGTTCTTC
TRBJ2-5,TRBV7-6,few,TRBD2,CASSPPSGRMETQYF,TGTGCCAGCAGCCCCCCTAGCGGGAGGATGGAGACCCAGTACTTC
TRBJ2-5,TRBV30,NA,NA,CAWSVRKTQYF,TGTGCCTGGAGTGTAAGAAAGACCCAGTACTTC
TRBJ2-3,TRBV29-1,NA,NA,CSVLGGGQKTDTQYF,TGCAGCGTTTTGGGCGGGGGACAAAAGACAGATACGCAGTATTTT
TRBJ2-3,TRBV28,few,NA,CATSTFSTDTQYF,TGTGCCACATCCACATTTAGCACAGATACGCAGTATTTT
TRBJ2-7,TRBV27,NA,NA,CAKPRGGDGHSYEQYF,TGTGCCAAACCGAGAGGCGGGGACGGGCACTCCTACGAGCAGTACTTC
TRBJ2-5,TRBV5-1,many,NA,CASSFGLPMGETQYF,TGCGCCAGCAGCTTCGGGCTACCGATGGGAGAGACCCAGTACTTC
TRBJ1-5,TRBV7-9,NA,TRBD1,CASSWTGQPQHF,TGTGCCAGCAGCTGGACAGGCCAGCCCCAGCATTTT
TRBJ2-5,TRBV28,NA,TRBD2,CASSPQLAGTETQYF,TGTGCCAGCAGCCCACAGCTAGCGGGGACAGAGACCCAGTACTTC
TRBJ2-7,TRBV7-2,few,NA,CASTQRGARYEQYF,TGTGCCAGCACCCAACGGGGGGCCCGCTACGAGCAGTACTTC
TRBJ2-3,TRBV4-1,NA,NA,CASSQVKLRTDTQYF,TGCGCCAGCAGCCAGGTTAAACTACGCACAGATACGCAGTATTTT
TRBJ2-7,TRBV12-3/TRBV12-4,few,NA,CASSLGMDGSEQYF,TGTGCCAGCAGTTTAGGCATGGATGGCTCCGAGCAGTACTTC
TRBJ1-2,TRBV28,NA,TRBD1,CASSGWTGPPYGYTF,TGTGCCAGCAGTGGCTGGACAGGGCCCCCCTATGGCTACACCTTC